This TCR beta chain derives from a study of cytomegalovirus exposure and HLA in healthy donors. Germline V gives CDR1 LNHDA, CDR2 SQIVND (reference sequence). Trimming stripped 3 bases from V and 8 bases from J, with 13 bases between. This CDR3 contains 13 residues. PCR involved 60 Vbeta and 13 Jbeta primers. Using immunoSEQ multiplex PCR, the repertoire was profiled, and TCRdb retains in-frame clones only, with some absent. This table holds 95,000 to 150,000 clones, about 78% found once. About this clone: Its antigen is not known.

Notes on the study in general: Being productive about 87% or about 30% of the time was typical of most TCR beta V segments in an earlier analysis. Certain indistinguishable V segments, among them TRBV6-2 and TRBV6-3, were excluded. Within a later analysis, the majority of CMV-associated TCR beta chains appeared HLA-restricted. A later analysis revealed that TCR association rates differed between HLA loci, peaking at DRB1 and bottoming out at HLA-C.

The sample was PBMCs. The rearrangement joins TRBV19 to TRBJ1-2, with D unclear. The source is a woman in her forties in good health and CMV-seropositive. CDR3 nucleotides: TGTGCCAGTAGTATGGGTTTAGGGAGCGGCTACACCTTC. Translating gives CASSMGLGSGYTF.